In its sample, the clone carrying this T cell receptor beta chain was seen a few times. The antigen remains undetermined. This may arise from a read error, as a much more abundant clone is one base away. With a J-beta primer mix and a sample-barcoded 5' primer, a second PCR ran about 7 to 12 cycles. TCRdb ran MiXCR on the 5' RACE reads and lists one entry per CDR3 protein. The profile covers about 320,000 distinct CDR3 sequences, with 27% appearing a single time and roughly 30% taken by the ten largest. Researchers isolated at least 7 million PBMCs per sample. This sample stems from a study of blood T cells in healthy people across ages. Study-level findings and limits: TCR beta diversity correlated strongly with naive T cell percentage.

V was shortened by 6 bases and J by 7 bases, with 18 bases between the two germline ends. This CDR3 spans 13 amino acids. Germline V gene lookup returns CDR1 DFQATT and CDR2 SNEGSKA (reference sequence). This receptor was obtained from a woman in her sixties or seventies in good health. The genes are TRBV20-1 and TRBJ1-2; D might be TRBD1 (5 bases). Sequenced material: blood. In nucleotides, the CDR3 is TGCAGTGCCGTGGGACCGGGCTCCCGTGGCTACACCTTC. As protein: CSAVGPGSRGYTF.